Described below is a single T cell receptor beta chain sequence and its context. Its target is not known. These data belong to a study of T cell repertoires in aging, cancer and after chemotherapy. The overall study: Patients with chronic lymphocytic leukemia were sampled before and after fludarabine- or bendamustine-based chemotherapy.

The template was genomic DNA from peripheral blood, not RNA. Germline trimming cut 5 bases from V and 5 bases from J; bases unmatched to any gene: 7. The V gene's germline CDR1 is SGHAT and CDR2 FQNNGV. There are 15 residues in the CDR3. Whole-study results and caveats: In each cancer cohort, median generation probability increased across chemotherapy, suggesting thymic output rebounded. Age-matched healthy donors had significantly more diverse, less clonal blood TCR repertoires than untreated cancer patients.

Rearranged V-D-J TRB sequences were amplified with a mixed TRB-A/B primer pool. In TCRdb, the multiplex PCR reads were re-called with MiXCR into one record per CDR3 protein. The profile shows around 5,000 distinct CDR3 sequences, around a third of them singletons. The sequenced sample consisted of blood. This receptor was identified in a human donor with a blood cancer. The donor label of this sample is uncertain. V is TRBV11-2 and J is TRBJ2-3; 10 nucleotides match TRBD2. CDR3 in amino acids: CASSRGLAGEDTQYF. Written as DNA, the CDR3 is TGTGCCAGCAGCCGAGGGCTAGCGGGGGAAGATACGCAGTATTTT.